The 16 T cell receptor beta chains given below trace back to one sample, sequenced in a study of low-dose radiotherapy and immunotherapy resistance in tumors. TRAV- and TRBV-specific primers, spanning alpha and beta chains, primed first-strand cDNA. With a V-primer adapter and a constant-region primer, TCRs were amplified for 20 to 25 PCR cycles. TCRdb re-called the reads through MiXCR, storing one row per CDR3 protein. The sample lists 35,000 to 50,000 distinct CDR3 sequences; around 20% were seen once. Time point specified: after trial treatment. Noted treatment: LDRT plus nivolumab, ipilimumab, low-dose cyclophosphamide and aspirin (RACIN trial). Sequenced material: PBMCs, taken after low-dose radiotherapy plus immunotherapy. The source of these receptors is a female donor with ovarian cancer.

As DNA, the CDR3 is TGTGCCAGCAGTTTGATTAATCGGGTACCGGGACTAGCGGGAGGGCCAACAATCAATGAGCAGTTCTTC. Amino acids: CASSLINRVPGLAGGPTINEQFF. The chain recombines TRBV12-3 or TRBV12-4 with TRBJ2-1; 16 bases agree with TRBD2. The CDR3 runs to 23 residues. The V segment lost 3 bases and the J segment 6 bases; nucleotides outside the gene matches: 23.

This clonotype was seen at least ten times. This chain links TRBV3-1 with TRBJ2-5; 8 nucleotides align to TRBD1. The CDR3 runs to 15 residues. Germline CDR1 is LGHDT and CDR2 is YNNKEL (reference sequence). J gave up 5 bases and V 1 base, and 6 bases lay outside the gene matches. The CDR3 loop is CASSQGQGAGETQYF. As DNA, the CDR3 is TGTGCCAGCAGCCAAGGGCAGGGGGCGGGGGAGACCCAGTACTTC.

This clonotype was seen a handful of times. CDR3: CSARDGIVETQYF. Here the CDR3 DNA reads TGCAGTGCTAGAGATGGGATCGTAGAGACCCAGTACTTC. V and J are TRBV20-1 and TRBJ2-5; D gene uncertain. The germline gives CDR1 DFQATT, CDR2 SNEGSKA (reference sequence). The CDR3 is made up of 13 amino acids. The V gene lost 0 bases and the J gene lost 4 bases, with 9 bases spanning the gap.

This clonotype appeared many times. The chain uses TRBV6-4 and TRBJ2-7; 7 nucleotides match TRBD1. Germline CDR1 reads MRHNA; CDR2 reads SNTAGT. The CDR3 loop spans 16 amino acids. V trimming: 4 bases; J trimming: 0 bases; junction bases outside the gene matches: 9. CDR3 in DNA: TGTGCCAGCAGTGTCAGCGACAGGGTCGACTCCTACGAGCAGTACTTC. Translation: CASSVSDRVDSYEQYF.

This clonotype was counted at least ten times. V is TRBV27 and J is TRBJ2-1; 10 bases align to TRBD2. Germline assignment: CDR1 MNHEY and CDR2 SMNVEV (reference sequence). The CDR3 has 14 amino acids. With V trimmed by 5 bases and J by 6 bases, 4 bases remained unmatched. CDR3 DNA sequence: TGTGCCAGCAGTAAGCGACTAGCGGGCAATGAGCAGTTCTTC. As protein: CASSKRLAGNEQFF.

The table lists this clonotype with many counts. The V gene is TRBV12-3 or TRBV12-4, the J gene TRBJ2-1, with 8 bases fitting TRBD2. The junction had 7 bases not matched to a gene; V was cut back by 6 bases and J by 3 bases. This CDR3 is built from 15 residues. The CDR3 nucleotides are TGTGCCAGCAGCTCAGCGGGAGAGGGCTACAATGAGCAGTTCTTC. This gives the protein CASSSAGEGYNEQFF.

In DNA, the CDR3 is TGTGCCAGCAGCCAAGTATGGGGGGCTGGGGCCAACGTCCTGACTTTC. This translates into CASSQVWGAGANVLTF. This chain links TRBV3-1 with TRBJ2-6, with TRBD2 as a possible D gene (6 bases). The V end was cut by 1 base, the J end by 2 bases, with 9 bases between. The CDR3 contains 16 residues. CDR1 and CDR2 from the germline V gene are LGHDT and YNNKEL (reference sequence).

In its sample, this clonotype was seen many times. V usage is TRBV10-3 and J usage is TRBJ1-5; TRBD1 agrees at 9 bases. The junction had 6 bases not matched to a gene; V was cut back by 3 bases and J by 0 bases. CDR1 and CDR2 from the germline V gene are ENHRY and SYGVKD. This CDR3 is built from 17 residues. CDR3 bases: TGTGCCATCAGTGAAAACAGGGGGCTGGATAGCAATCAGCCCCAGCATTTT. It translates to CAISENRGLDSNQPQHF.

As for this clonotype: This likely came from a read error, as a far larger clone is one base away. The CDR3 carries no conserved terminal phenylalanine or tryptophan, so it likely arises from a read error. This sequence joins TRBV6-5 and TRBJ2-3; 9 bases align to TRBD2. Unmatched junction bases numbered 8, after V lost 7 bases and J lost 9 bases. Germline V gives CDR1 MNHEY, CDR2 SVGAGI. This CDR3 comprises 13 residues. The CDR3 nucleotides are TGTGCCAGCACTCGCGGGGGGGCTAACACGCAGTATGTT. Translated, it gives CASTRGGANTQYV.

J is TRBJ2-3 and V is TRBV28; 9 positions match TRBD2. In germline, CDR1 is MDHEN, CDR2 SYDVKM. V lost 10 bases and J lost 0; bases outside the gene matches: 8. CDR3 size: 15 residues. CDR3 loop: CATSLAGVSTDTQYF. The CDR3 nucleotides read TGTGCCACCAGCTTAGCGGGAGTGAGCACAGATACGCAGTATTTT.

In its sample, this clonotype was seen a few times. This chain joins TRBV4-3 and TRBJ2-7; the match to TRBD2 covers 13 bases. Trimming cost V 4 bases and J 2 bases; bases outside gene matches: 2. The CDR3 is made up of 15 amino acids. CDR1 LGHNA and CDR2 YSLEER come from the germline V gene. DNA of the CDR3: TGCGCCAGCAGCCGACTAGCGGGGGGTGCCTACGAGCAGTACTTC. Translating it yields CASSRLAGGAYEQYF.

The rearrangement uses TRBV20-1 and TRBJ2-7; 12 bases fit TRBD2. The CDR3 has 14 amino acids. Trimming removed 3 bases from V and 6 bases from J; junction bases left unmatched: 6. Per germline, CDR1 DFQATT and CDR2 SNEGSKA (reference sequence). CDR3 loop: CSASATSGRSEQYF. CDR3 sequence (DNA): TGCAGTGCTAGCGCGACTAGCGGGAGATCCGAGCAGTACTTC.

This clonotype was seen many times. The chain is built from TRBV7-2 and TRBJ1-2; 9 nucleotides agree with TRBD1. V was clipped by 4 bases and J by 5 bases; unmatched bases: 5. CDR3 length equals 14 residues. Germline values: CDR1 SGHTA, CDR2 FQGNSA. In DNA form, the CDR3 reads TGTGCCAGCAGCTCCACAGGGGGCGGTTATGGCTACACCTTC. Its translation is CASSSTGGGYGYTF.

This clonotype was counted ten times or more. Relative to the germline gene, one junction end is altered; a read error may explain this. CDR3 nucleotides: TGTGCCAGCAGCCGGACAGGGAGCTCCTACAATGAGCAGTTCTTC. As protein: CASSRTGSSYNEQFF. The gene calls are TRBV5-1 and TRBJ2-1, with 8 nucleotides matching TRBD1. The CDR3 is 15 amino acids. In germline, CDR1 is SGHRS, CDR2 YFSETQ.

This clonotype was picked up many times. The chain recombines TRBV5-4 with TRBJ2-3, with D unresolved. The length of the CDR3 is 14 residues. V lost 0 bases to trimming and J lost 4 bases, with 9 bases between them. Germline V gene sequence: CDR1 SGHNT, CDR2 YYREEE (reference sequence). For the CDR3, the DNA is TGTGCCAGCAGCTTGGACGGACGCCCAGATACGCAGTATTTT. Translation: CASSLDGRPDTQYF.

This clonotype was seen more than once but under ten times. V and J are TRBV19 and TRBJ2-7; 9 bases match TRBD1. The V gene's germline CDR1 is LNHDA and CDR2 SQIVND (reference sequence). The CDR3 spans 13 residues. V lost 9 bases, J lost 5 bases, and 8 bases stayed unmatched. Here the CDR3 reads CASGNRGRDEQYF. Written as DNA, the CDR3 is TGTGCCAGCGGTAACAGGGGGCGCGACGAGCAGTACTTC. The full variable domain, rest sourced from reference TRBV19 and TRBJ2-7, is DGGITQSPKYLFRKEGQNVTLSCEQNLNHDAMYWYRQDPGQGLRLIYYSQIVNDFQKGDIAEGYSVSREKKESFPLTVTSAQKNPTAFYLCASGNRGRDEQYFGPGTRLTVT.